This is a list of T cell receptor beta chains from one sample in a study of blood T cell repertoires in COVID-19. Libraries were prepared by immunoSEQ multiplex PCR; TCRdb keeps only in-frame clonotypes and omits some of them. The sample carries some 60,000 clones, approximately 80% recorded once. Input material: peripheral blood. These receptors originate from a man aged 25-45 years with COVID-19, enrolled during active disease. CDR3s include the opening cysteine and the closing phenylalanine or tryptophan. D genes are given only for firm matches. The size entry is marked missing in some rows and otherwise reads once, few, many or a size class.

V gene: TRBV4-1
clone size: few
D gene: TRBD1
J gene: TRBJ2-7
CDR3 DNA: TGCGCCAGCAGCCAAGATCTGGCAGGGGGCGCGGACGAGCAGTACTTC
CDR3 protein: CASSQDLAGGADEQYF

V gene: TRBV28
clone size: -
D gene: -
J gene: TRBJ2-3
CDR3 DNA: TGTGCCAGCAGTTTAGTATCAGATACGCAGTATTTT
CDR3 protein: CASSLVSDTQYF

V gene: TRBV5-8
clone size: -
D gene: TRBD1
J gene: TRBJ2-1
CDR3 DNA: TGTGCCAGCAGCCTCCGGGACAGGGACAATGAGCAGTTCTTC
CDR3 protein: CASSLRDRDNEQFF

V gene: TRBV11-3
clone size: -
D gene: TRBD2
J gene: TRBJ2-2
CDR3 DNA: TGTGCCAGCAGCGTGACTAGCGGGGGGGCCGGCACCGGGGAGCTGTTTTTT
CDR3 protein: CASSVTSGGAGTGELFF

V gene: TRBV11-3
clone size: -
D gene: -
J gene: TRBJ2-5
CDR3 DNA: TGTGCCAGCAGCCTAGAGTCGGAGACCCAGTACTTC
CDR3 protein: CASSLESETQYF

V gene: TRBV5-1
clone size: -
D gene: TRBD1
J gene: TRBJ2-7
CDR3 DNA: TGCGCCAGCAGCACGGACAGGGAAGGCGAGCAGTACTTC
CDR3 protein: CASSTDREGEQYF

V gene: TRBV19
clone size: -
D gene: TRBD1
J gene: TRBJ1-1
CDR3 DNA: TGTGCCAGTAGTATACCGTCGGACAGGGGGACTGAAGCTTTCTTT
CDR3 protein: CASSIPSDRGTEAFF

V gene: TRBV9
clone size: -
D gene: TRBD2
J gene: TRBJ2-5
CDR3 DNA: TGTGCCAGCAGCGTAGTGGCGGGGGGACAAGAGACCCAGTACTTC
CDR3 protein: CASSVVAGGQETQYF

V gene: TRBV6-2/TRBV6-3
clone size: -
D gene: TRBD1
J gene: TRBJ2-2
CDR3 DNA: TGTGCCAGCAGTCTGGGACAGGGGGCGCTCAGCGGGGAGCTGTTTTTT
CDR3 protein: CASSLGQGALSGELFF

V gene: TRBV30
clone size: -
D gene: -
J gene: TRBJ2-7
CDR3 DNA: TGTGCCTGGAGTTTATGGCAGGTGAACCACGAGCAGTACTTC
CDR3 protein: CAWSLWQVNHEQYF

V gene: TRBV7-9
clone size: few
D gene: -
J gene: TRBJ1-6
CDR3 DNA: TGTGCCAGCAGCTTACAGGGGATAGATTCACCCCTCCACTTT
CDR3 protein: CASSLQGIDSPLHF

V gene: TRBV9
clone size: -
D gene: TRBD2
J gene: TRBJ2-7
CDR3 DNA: TGTGCCAGCAGCGTAGACGGGAGGGCCACCGAGCAGTACTTC
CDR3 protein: CASSVDGRATEQYF

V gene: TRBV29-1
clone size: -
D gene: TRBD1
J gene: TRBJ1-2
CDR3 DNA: TGCAGCGTTGAGGGGGTGGAGGGGGCGGGCTATGGCTACACCTTC
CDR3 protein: CSVEGVEGAGYGYTF

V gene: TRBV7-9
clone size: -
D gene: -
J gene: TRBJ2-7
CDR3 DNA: TGTGAGGACTCCCGGGACTACGAGCAGTACTTC
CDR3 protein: CEDSRDYEQYF

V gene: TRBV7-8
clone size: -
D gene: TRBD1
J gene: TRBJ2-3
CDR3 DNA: TGTGCCAGCAGCTTAGGGAACAGGGGCCGGATGGGCACAGATACGCAGTATTTT
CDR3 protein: CASSLGNRGRMGTDTQYF

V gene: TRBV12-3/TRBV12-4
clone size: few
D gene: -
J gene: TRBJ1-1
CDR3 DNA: TGTGCCAGCAGACCTGGACAGAACACTGAAGCTTTCTTT
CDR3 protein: CASRPGQNTEAFF

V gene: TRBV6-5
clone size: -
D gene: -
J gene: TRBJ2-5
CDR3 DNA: TGTGCCAGCGCCCGGACAGACATAGAGAAAGAGACCCAGTACTTC
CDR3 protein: CASARTDIEKETQYF

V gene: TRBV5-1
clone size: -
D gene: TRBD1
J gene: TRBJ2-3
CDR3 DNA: TGCGCCAGCAGCGTCCAGGGGGCAGGAGATACGCAGTATTTT
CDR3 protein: CASSVQGAGDTQYF

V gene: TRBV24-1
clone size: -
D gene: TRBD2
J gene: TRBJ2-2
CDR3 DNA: TGTGCCACCAGTGCTCCGATGACTAGCGGGAGGATCGGGGAGCTGTTTTTT
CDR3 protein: CATSAPMTSGRIGELFF

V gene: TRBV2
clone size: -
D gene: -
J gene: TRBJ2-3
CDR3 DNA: TGTGCCAGCAGTGTCCCTCCAGATACGCAGTATTTT
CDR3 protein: CASSVPPDTQYF

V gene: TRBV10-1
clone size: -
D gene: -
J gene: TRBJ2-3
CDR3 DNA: TGCGCCAGCAGTGGACACCGGGACTCACAACTCACAGATACGCAGTATTTT
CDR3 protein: CASSGHRDSQLTDTQYF

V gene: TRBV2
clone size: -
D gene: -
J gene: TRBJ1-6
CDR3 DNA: TGTGCCAGCCGGGGGGTTCAAAATTCACCCCTCCACTTT
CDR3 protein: CASRGVQNSPLHF

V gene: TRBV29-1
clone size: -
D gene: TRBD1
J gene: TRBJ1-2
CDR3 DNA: TGCAGCGGCGGACAGGGTTCTAACTATGGCTACACCTTC
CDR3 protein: CSGGQGSNYGYTF

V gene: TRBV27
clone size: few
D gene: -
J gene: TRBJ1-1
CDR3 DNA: TGTGCCAGCAGTGGCTGGACTCCGAACACTGAAGCTTTCTTT
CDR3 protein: CASSGWTPNTEAFF